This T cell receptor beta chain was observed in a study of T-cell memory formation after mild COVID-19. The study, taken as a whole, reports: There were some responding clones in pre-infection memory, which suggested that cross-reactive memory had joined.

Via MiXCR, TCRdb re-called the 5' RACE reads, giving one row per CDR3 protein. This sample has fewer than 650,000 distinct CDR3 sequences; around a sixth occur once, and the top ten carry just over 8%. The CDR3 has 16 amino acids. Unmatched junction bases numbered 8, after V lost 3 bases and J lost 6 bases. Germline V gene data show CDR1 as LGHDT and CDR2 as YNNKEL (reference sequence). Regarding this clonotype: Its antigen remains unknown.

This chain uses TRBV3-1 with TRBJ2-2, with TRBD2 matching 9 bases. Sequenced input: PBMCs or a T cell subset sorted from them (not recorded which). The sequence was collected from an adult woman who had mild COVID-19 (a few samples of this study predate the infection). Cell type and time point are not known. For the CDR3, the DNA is TGTGCCAGCAGCCACCCGGGACTAGCAAGGGCCGGGGAGCTGTTTTTT. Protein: CASSHPGLARAGELFF.